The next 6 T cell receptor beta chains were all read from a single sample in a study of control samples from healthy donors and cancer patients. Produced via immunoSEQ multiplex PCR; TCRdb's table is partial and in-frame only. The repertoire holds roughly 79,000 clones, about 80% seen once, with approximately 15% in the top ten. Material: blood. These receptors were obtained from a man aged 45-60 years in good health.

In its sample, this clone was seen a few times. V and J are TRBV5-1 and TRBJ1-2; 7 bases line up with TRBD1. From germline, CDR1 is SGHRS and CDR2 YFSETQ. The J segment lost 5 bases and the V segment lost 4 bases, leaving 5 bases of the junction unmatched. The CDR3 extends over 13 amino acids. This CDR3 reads CASSEGQAYGYTF. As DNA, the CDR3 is TGCGCCAGCAGCGAAGGACAGGCTTATGGCTACACCTTC.

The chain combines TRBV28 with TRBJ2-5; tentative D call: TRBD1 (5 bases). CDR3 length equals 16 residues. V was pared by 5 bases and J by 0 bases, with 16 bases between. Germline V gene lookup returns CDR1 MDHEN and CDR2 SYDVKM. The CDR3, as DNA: TGTGCCAGCAGTCCTCGACAGACATCGTACCAAGAGACCCAGTACTTC. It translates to CASSPRQTSYQETQYF. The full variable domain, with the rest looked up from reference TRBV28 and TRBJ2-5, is DVKVTQSSRYLVKRTGEKVFLECVQDMDHENMFWYRQDPGLGLRLIYFSYDVKMKEKGDIPEGYSVSREKKERFSLILESASTNQTSMYLCASSPRQTSYQETQYFGPGTRLLVL.

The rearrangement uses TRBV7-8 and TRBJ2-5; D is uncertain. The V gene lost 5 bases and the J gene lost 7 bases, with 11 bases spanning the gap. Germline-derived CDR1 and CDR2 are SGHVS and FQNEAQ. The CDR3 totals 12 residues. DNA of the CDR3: TGTGCCAGCAGCCCCACATCGGGGACCCAGTACTTC. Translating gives CASSPTSGTQYF.

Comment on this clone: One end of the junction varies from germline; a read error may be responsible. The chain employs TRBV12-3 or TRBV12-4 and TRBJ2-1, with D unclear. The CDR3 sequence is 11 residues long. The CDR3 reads CASSLNTVSVF. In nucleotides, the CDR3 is TGTGCCAGCAGTTTGAATACAGTTTCCGTCTTC.

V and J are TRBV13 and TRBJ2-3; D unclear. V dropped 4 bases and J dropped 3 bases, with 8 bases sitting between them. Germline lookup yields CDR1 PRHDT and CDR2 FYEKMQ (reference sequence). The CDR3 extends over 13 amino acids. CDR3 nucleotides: TGTGCCAGCAGCTGGCACGGAACAGATACGCAGTATTTT. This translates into CASSWHGTDTQYF.

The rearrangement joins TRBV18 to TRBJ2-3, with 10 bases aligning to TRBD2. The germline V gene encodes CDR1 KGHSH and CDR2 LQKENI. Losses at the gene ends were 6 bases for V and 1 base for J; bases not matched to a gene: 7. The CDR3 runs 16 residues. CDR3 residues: CASSAPGTSGTDTQYF. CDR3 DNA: TGTGCCAGCTCCGCTCCCGGGACTAGCGGCACAGATACGCAGTATTTT.